The 29 T cell receptor beta chains below come from one sample, sequenced in a study of regulatory T cells in long-lasting Graves disease. Specified time point: newly diagnosed GD, antithyroid drugs for less than 3 months. The TCR library was made from RNA that had been extracted from PBMCs in TRIzol. Sequencing libraries for TCR beta were prepared with iRepertoire HTBI primers and Arm-PCR of CDR3 regions. TCRdb recomputed calls from the multiplex PCR reads with MiXCR, one row per CDR3 protein. The data contain about 540,000 distinct CDR3 sequences, roughly 13% of them seen just once; the ten biggest clones take up roughly 10%. These data were likewise used in another study, on T cells in Graves' hyperthyroidism and ophthalmopathy.

Sequenced here: peripheral blood mononuclear cells (PBMCs), sampled at new diagnosis, from a patient treated with antithyroid drugs. These receptors all stem from a man between 25 and 39 years old with Graves disease.

In this sample, this clonotype turned up once. The J gene is TRBJ2-7, the V gene TRBV12-3 or TRBV12-4, with D perhaps TRBD2 (5 bases). The V gene lost 7 bases and the J gene lost 4 bases, with 17 bases spanning the gap. The CDR3 is made up of 14 amino acids. The CDR3 here is CASTPPGVIYEQYF. The DNA of the CDR3 is TGTGCCAGCACTCCACCCGGGGTAATTTACGAGCAGTACTTC.

The sample holds a few counts of this clonotype. This sequence joins TRBV19 and TRBJ1-1; D uncertain. Looked up from germline, CDR1 is LNHDA and CDR2 is SQIVND (reference sequence). The CDR3 sequence is 13 residues long. The ends were cut back, 4 bases at V and 11 bases at J, with 17 bases in the middle. The CDR3 DNA is TGTGCCAGTAGTACAACCTCTCGGGGAAGTGCTTTCTTT. This sequence encodes CASSTTSRGSAFF. The variable domain in full, with the rest retrieved from reference TRBV19 and TRBJ1-1, is DGGITQSPKYLFRKEGQNVTLSCEQNLNHDAMYWYRQDPGQGLRLIYYSQIVNDFQKGDIAEGYSVSREKKESFPLTVTSAQKNPTAFYLCASSTTSRGSAFFGQGTRLTVV.

This chain links TRBV6-5 with TRBJ2-3; 8 bases fit TRBD1. The CDR3 is 16 residues long. The V segment lost 2 bases and the J segment 1 base; nucleotides outside the gene matches: 5. Germline CDR1 is MNHEY and CDR2 is SVGAGI. CDR3 nucleotide sequence: TGTGCCAGCAGTTACAGGGGGACAGGCCGCACAGATACGCAGTATTTT. Translation: CASSYRGTGRTDTQYF.

V and J are TRBV5-1 and TRBJ2-1; TRBD1 aligns across 7 bases. The J segment lost 8 bases and the V segment lost 2 bases, leaving 4 bases of the junction unmatched. Germline CDR1 reads SGHRS; CDR2 reads YFSETQ. The CDR3 runs 13 residues. CDR3 nucleotides: TGCGCCAGCAGCTTAACAGGGGCCGATGAGCAGTTCTTC. This sequence encodes CASSLTGADEQFF.

About this clonotype: With a much larger clone just one base away, this may be a read error. V gene TRBV6-5 combines with J gene TRBJ1-1; D remains unclear. The V and J ends lost 4 bases and 1 base respectively, with 13 bases between them. Germline values: CDR1 MNHEY, CDR2 SVGAGI. The CDR3 loop spans 15 amino acids. The CDR3 nucleotides read TGTGCCAGCAGTTTTTCAAGGAAAGGGAACACTGAAGCTTTCTTT. Translation gives CASSFSRKGNTEAFF.

This clonotype was counted ten times or more. V usage is TRBV13 and J usage is TRBJ2-7, with 7 bases aligning to TRBD1. CDR1 and CDR2 from the germline V gene are PRHDT and FYEKMQ (reference sequence). Trimming removed 8 bases from V and 1 base from J; junction bases left unmatched: 14. The CDR3 sequence is 16 residues long. CDR3 sequence (DNA): TGTGCCAGCGGAAGGACAGGCTATTTGGTTTCCTACGAGCAGTACTTC. Amino acids: CASGRTGYLVSYEQYF.

In this sample, this clonotype turned up many times. The rearrangement joins TRBV5-1 to TRBJ1-5, with D maybe TRBD1 (6 bases). V lost 4 bases, J lost 1 base, and 12 bases lay in between. CDR1 is SGHRS and CDR2 is YFSETQ in the germline V gene. The CDR3 is made up of 15 amino acids. CDR3 in amino acids: CASSATGMSNQPQHF. CDR3 sequence (DNA): TGCGCCAGCAGCGCAACAGGGATGAGCAATCAGCCCCAGCATTTT.

This clonotype was seen ten or more times. The chain has TRBV6-5 and TRBJ1-5; the match to TRBD1 covers 7 bases. In germline, CDR1 is MNHEY, CDR2 SVGAGI. The J segment lost 0 bases and the V segment lost 3 bases, leaving 8 bases of the junction unmatched. The CDR3 is 17 residues long. The chain's CDR3 is CASSYTTGTDSNQPQHF. The CDR3 nucleotides read TGTGCCAGCAGTTATACGACCGGGACAGATAGCAATCAGCCCCAGCATTTT.

This clonotype was counted at least ten times. V and J are TRBV29-1 and TRBJ1-1; maybe TRBD1 (5 bases). The germline gives CDR1 SQVTM, CDR2 ANQGSEA. The CDR3 contains 14 residues. The V gene lost 5 bases and the J gene lost 0 bases, with 13 bases spanning the gap. The CDR3 DNA reads TGCAGCGTTCTAGGGGCAGACCTGAACACTGAAGCTTTCTTT. This codes for CSVLGADLNTEAFF. The variable domain in full, completed from reference TRBV29-1 and TRBJ1-1, reads SAVISQKPSRDICQRGTSLTIQCQVDSQVTMMFWYRQQPGQSLTLIATANQGSEATYESGFVIDKFPISRPNLTFSTLTVSNMSPEDSSIYLCSVLGADLNTEAFFGQGTRLTVV.

There are many counts of this clonotype. The DNA for the CDR3 is TGTGCCAGCAGTCGGAATCAGGGGTATGGCTACACCTTC. Translated: CASSRNQGYGYTF. The chain links TRBV27 to TRBJ1-2, with a possible D match to TRBD1 (6 bases). The CDR3 contains 13 residues. The germline CDR1 and CDR2 sequences are MNHEY and SMNVEV (reference sequence). Trimming took off 5 bases at V and 5 bases at J, with 12 bases between the two ends.

This clonotype appeared many times. The chain uses TRBV29-1 and TRBJ1-1, with TRBD1 as a possible D gene (5 bases). Trimming took 5 bases from V and 2 from J, leaving 12 bases between them. This CDR3 contains 13 residues. Germline V CDR1 and CDR2: SQVTM, ANQGSEA. The CDR3 sequence: CSVSGGGNTEAFF. As DNA, the CDR3 is TGCAGCGTTAGCGGCGGGGGAAACACTGAAGCTTTCTTT. The complete variable domain, with remaining parts taken from reference TRBV29-1 and TRBJ1-1, reads SAVISQKPSRDICQRGTSLTIQCQVDSQVTMMFWYRQQPGQSLTLIATANQGSEATYESGFVIDKFPISRPNLTFSTLTVSNMSPEDSSIYLCSVSGGGNTEAFFGQGTRLTVV.

There are many counts of this clonotype. The V gene is TRBV11-1, the J gene TRBJ2-5; no clear D. Trimming left V 4 bases short and J 4 bases short, with 16 bases between. The CDR3 sequence is 15 residues long. Germline CDR1 and CDR2: SGHAT and FQDESV (reference sequence). For the CDR3, the DNA is TGTGCCAGCAGCTCCAAAACCATGACCGGAGAGACCCAGTACTTC. Translation: CASSSKTMTGETQYF.

This clonotype was observed many times. V usage is TRBV18 and J usage is TRBJ2-1; tentative D call: TRBD1 (6 bases). V lost 2 bases, J lost 3 bases, and 8 bases lay in between. Germline V CDR1 and CDR2: KGHSH, LQKENI. The CDR3 runs 14 residues. The CDR3, as DNA: TGTGCCAGCTCACCAGGGGGCTACTACAATGAGCAGTTCTTC. This encodes CASSPGGYYNEQFF.

Ten or more counts support this clonotype. The CDR3 is CAYSARVENTGELFF. The CDR3, as DNA: TGTGCCTACTCAGCCCGGGTCGAGAACACCGGGGAGCTGTTTTTT. The chain has TRBV30 and TRBJ2-2; D gene unclear. Germline CDR1 reads GTSNPN; CDR2 reads SVGIG (reference sequence). V was trimmed by 7 bases and J by 1 base, leaving 16 bases between them. The CDR3 extends over 15 amino acids.

This clonotype came up a few times. The junction and the germline gene differ at one end; a read error may be behind it. V and J are TRBV5-1 and TRBJ2-3, with D possibly being TRBD1 or TRBD2 (5 bases each). The CDR3 loop spans 14 amino acids. Germline V lookup: CDR1 SGHRS, CDR2 YFSETQ. The DNA for the CDR3 is TGCGCCGGCAGCTTGTCGGGGACCACAGATACGCAGTATTTT. Residues: CAGSLSGTTDTQYF.

This clonotype was detected ten times or more. V usage is TRBV5-6 and J usage is TRBJ1-4; D not certain. V was cut by 2 bases and J by 8 bases, with 7 bases left in between. The germline V gene has CDR1 SGHDT and CDR2 YYEEEE. The CDR3 is 12 residues long. The CDR3 sequence: CASSFPGEKLFF. DNA for the CDR3: TGTGCCAGCAGCTTCCCCGGGGAAAAACTGTTTTTT.

This clonotype was seen many times. V gene TRBV20-1 combines with J gene TRBJ1-1, with no clear D. Between the trimmed V and J ends, which lost 6 bases and 6 bases, there was a span of 14 bases. Germline V gives CDR1 DFQATT, CDR2 SNEGSKA (reference sequence). This CDR3 region has 12 residues. CDR3 bases: TGCAGTGCGCCAGTCCTACGCGCTGAAGCTTTCTTT. It translates to CSAPVLRAEAFF.

The V call is TRBV24-1, the J call TRBJ2-5, with 8 bases matching TRBD1. The CDR3 is 15 residues long. CDR1 and CDR2 from the germline V gene are KGHDR and SFDVKD. The V segment lost 3 bases and the J segment 3 bases; nucleotides outside the gene matches: 5. The DNA of the CDR3 is TGTGCCACCAGTGATCCAGGGGGCCTCAAAGAGACCCAGTACTTC. Translation: CATSDPGGLKETQYF.

The table lists this clonotype with many counts. The V and J genes are TRBV18 and TRBJ2-3; D is unresolved. Germline V gene data show CDR1 as KGHSH and CDR2 as LQKENI. The CDR3 covers 12 residues. Trimming cost V 6 bases and J 4 bases, with 8 bases left between them. CDR3 in amino acids: CASSPESDTQYF. Written as DNA, the CDR3 is TGTGCCAGCTCCCCGGAATCAGATACGCAGTATTTT.

This clonotype was counted between two and nine times. The V and J genes are TRBV11-2 and TRBJ2-2; D is unresolved. Germline CDR1 reads SGHAT; CDR2 reads FQNNGV. V dropped 1 base and J dropped 6 bases, with 6 bases sitting between them. The CDR3 has 13 residues. The CDR3 here is CASSLVAAGELFF. Written as DNA, the CDR3 is TGTGCCAGCAGCTTAGTCGCAGCCGGGGAGCTGTTTTTT.

This clonotype was counted at least ten times. The rearrangement joins TRBV12-3 or TRBV12-4 to TRBJ1-5; D unclear. V was shortened by 5 bases and J by 0 bases, with 20 bases between the two germline ends. This CDR3 comprises 18 residues. CDR3 in DNA: TGTGCCAGCAGTCTTCATCTCGGGGAGGTCTATAGCAATCAGCCCCAGCATTTT. This gives the protein CASSLHLGEVYSNQPQHF.

There are many counts of this clonotype. DNA of the CDR3: TGTGCCAGCAGCCCTTTCGCCATGACAGCGGGCAATCAGCCCCAGCATTTT. Amino acid sequence: CASSPFAMTAGNQPQHF. This chain connects TRBV12-3 or TRBV12-4 to TRBJ1-5, with D possibly TRBD1 on 5 matching bases. The CDR3 length is 17 residues. Deletions cut 6 bases from V and 2 bases from J, with 20 bases between.

This clonotype was picked up many times. The V and J genes are TRBV10-3 and TRBJ2-7, with D perhaps TRBD1 or TRBD2 (6 bases each). The length of the CDR3 is 14 residues. CDR1 is ENHRY and CDR2 is SYGVKD in the germline V gene. V shed 2 bases and J shed 3 bases, with 11 bases lying between them. The CDR3 nucleotides are TGTGCCATCAGTGAGAGGGGGGACCGCTACGAGCAGTACTTC. Protein product: CAISERGDRYEQYF.

The chain recombines TRBV4-1 with TRBJ2-1, with TRBD2 identical over 14 bases. This CDR3 has 17 residues. J was trimmed by 7 bases and V by 4 bases; bases with no gene match: 9. Germline assignment: CDR1 MGHRA and CDR2 YSYEKL. The CDR3 DNA sequence: TGCGCCAGCAGCCCGCGTCCCGGGACTAGCGGGAGTAATGAGCAGTTCTTC. Its protein is CASSPRPGTSGSNEQFF.

This clonotype was observed many times. The V call is TRBV28, the J call TRBJ1-1, with 12 bases identical to TRBD1. V lost 5 bases to trimming and J lost 4 bases; unmatched junction nucleotides: 11. The CDR3 runs 17 residues. CDR1 is MDHEN, CDR2 SYDVKM, per germline. CDR3 sequence: CASSPPWDRGLGTEAFF. DNA for the CDR3: TGTGCCAGCAGTCCACCTTGGGACAGGGGGCTGGGCACTGAAGCTTTCTTT.

This clonotype has only a few counts. V gene TRBV6-1 combines with J gene TRBJ2-3, with 8 bases identical to TRBD2. The length of the CDR3 is 15 residues. Germline V gene data show CDR1 as MNHNS and CDR2 as SASEGT. V was pared by 7 bases and J by 2 bases, with 8 bases of the junction left unmatched. CDR3 residues: CASNHLAGYTDTQYF. DNA of the CDR3: TGTGCCAGCAACCACCTAGCGGGTTACACAGATACGCAGTATTTT.

This clonotype was detected a few times. V and J are TRBV9 and TRBJ2-1; D is perhaps TRBD2 (6 bases). The germline gives CDR1 SGDLS, CDR2 YYNGEE. The CDR3 is 16 amino acids. The ends were cut back, 2 bases at V and 9 bases at J, with 21 bases in the middle. CDR3 loop: CASSVRTGDGYGEQFF. DNA of the CDR3: TGTGCCAGCAGCGTCCGGACGGGAGATGGGTACGGTGAGCAGTTCTTC.

This clonotype was recorded many times. The rearrangement joins TRBV7-9 to TRBJ2-1; 14 bases are shared with TRBD2. Germline V gene lookup returns CDR1 SEHNR and CDR2 FQNEAQ (reference sequence). This CDR3 is 18 amino acids long. The V and J ends lost 4 bases and 4 bases, in that order; junction bases with no gene match: 9. The CDR3 sequence is CASSSTGLAGVRYNEQFF. CDR3 DNA: TGTGCCAGCAGCTCGACGGGACTAGCGGGAGTACGGTACAATGAGCAGTTCTTC.

The V and J genes are TRBV20-1 and TRBJ1-5, with 7 nucleotides matching TRBD1. V was pared by 6 bases and J by 3 bases, with 8 bases of the junction left unmatched. CDR1 is DFQATT, CDR2 SNEGSKA, per germline (reference sequence). This CDR3 region has 14 residues. CDR3 residues: CSATRTGDNQPQHF. The CDR3 bases are TGCAGTGCGACCCGGACAGGCGACAATCAGCCCCAGCATTTT.